The 31 T cell receptor beta chains below come from one sample, sequenced in a study of T cell responses to AZD1222 COVID-19 vaccine (dated by TCRdb to about 2021). Libraries were made using the immunoSEQ multiplex PCR assay. Entries here come from immuneACCESS through TCRdb and include only in-frame sequences with V and J called. Some clones fail to appear in such tables; in the studies checked, an unresolved V gene covers under half of the shortfall, and the cause of the remainder is unknown. Across this sample there are 95,000 to 100,000 clones, with around 87% seen only once. The ten largest clones capture roughly 10% of the sample. The label giving this sample's time point can be read as: about 28 days (+/-7) after the second vaccine dose. Sequencing used peripheral blood, obtained 28 days after the second AZD1222 dose. The receptors originated from an adult who received the AZD1222 COVID-19 vaccine.

The rearrangement links TRBV5-1 to TRBJ1-6, with D uncertain. V gave up 4 bases and J gave up 7 bases, with 6 bases separating them. The CDR3 extends over 12 amino acids. Germline V lookup: CDR1 SGHRS, CDR2 YFSETQ. The CDR3 coding sequence is TGCGCCAGCAGCCTTACCAATTCACCCCTCCACTTT. It translates to CASSLTNSPLHF. Together with reference TRBV5-1 and TRBJ1-6, the CDR3 gives the full variable domain: KAGVTQTPRYLIKTRGQQVTLSCSPISGHRSVSWYQQTPGQGLQFLFEYFSETQRNKGNFPGRFSGRQFSNSRSEMNVSTLELGDSALYLCASSLTNSPLHFGNGTRLTVT.

V is TRBV28 and J is TRBJ2-4, with D uncertain. This CDR3 has 14 residues. The V gene's germline CDR1 is MDHEN and CDR2 SYDVKM. V lost 2 bases and J 1 base, leaving 6 bases between the germline ends. Here the CDR3 reads CASSLVTAKNIQYF. CDR3 bases: TGTGCCAGCAGTTTAGTTACGGCCAAAAACATTCAGTACTTC.

The gene calls are TRBV7-6 and TRBJ2-3; TRBD2 matches at 7 bases. Germline loops: CDR1 SGHVS, CDR2 FNYEAQ. This CDR3 is built from 15 residues. V lost 1 base, J lost 1 base, and 2 bases stayed unmatched. CDR3 bases: TGTGCCAGCAGCTTAGTGGGGGGGGGCACAGATACGCAGTATTTT. The encoded protein is CASSLVGGGTDTQYF.

V gene TRBV12-3 or TRBV12-4 combines with J gene TRBJ1-2, with TRBD1 matching 8 bases. V gave up 5 bases and J gave up 7 bases; unmatched junction bases: 6. The CDR3 loop spans 13 amino acids. This chain's CDR3 is CASSQIGTGGYTF. CDR3 in DNA: TGTGCCAGCAGTCAAATAGGGACAGGTGGCTACACCTTC.

V usage is TRBV7-2 and J usage is TRBJ2-7; D is ambiguous. This CDR3 spans 13 amino acids. CDR1 and CDR2 (germline): SGHTA, FQGNSA. Trimming took off 4 bases at V and 6 bases at J, with 13 bases between the two ends. CDR3 sequence (DNA): TGTGCCAGCAGCTCCGTGACCTGGCGCGAGCAGTACTTC. Translating gives CASSSVTWREQYF.

V and J are TRBV2 and TRBJ2-7, with 7 bases fitting TRBD2. Trimming at V came to 1 base and at J to 5 bases, leaving 11 bases not matched to a gene. This CDR3 has 16 amino acids. Germline values: CDR1 SNHLY, CDR2 FYNNEI. The CDR3 sequence is CASSEVPLAARNEQYF. For the CDR3, the DNA is TGTGCCAGCAGTGAAGTTCCGCTAGCGGCGAGGAACGAGCAGTACTTC.

The gene calls are TRBV30 and TRBJ1-4; D gene uncertain. The germline V and J ends were trimmed by 0 bases and 7 bases, with 6 bases remaining between them. Germline V gives CDR1 GTSNPN, CDR2 SVGIG (reference sequence). This CDR3 is built from 12 residues. CDR3 nucleotides: TGTGCCTGGAGTGTGGCAGGTGAAAAACTGTTTTTT. Its translation is CAWSVAGEKLFF.

This chain links TRBV19 with TRBJ2-7; the match to TRBD1 covers 7 bases. J gave up 2 bases and V 7 bases, and 8 bases lay outside the gene matches. CDR3 size: 14 residues. The germline gives CDR1 LNHDA, CDR2 SQIVND (reference sequence). CDR3 loop: CASTPDRSAYEQYF. The DNA of the CDR3 is TGTGCCAGTACCCCGGACAGGTCAGCCTACGAGCAGTACTTC.

The chain is built from TRBV2 and TRBJ2-2; 7 nucleotides agree with TRBD1. The CDR3 covers 15 residues. In germline, CDR1 is SNHLY, CDR2 FYNNEI. V was clipped by 8 bases and J by 4 bases; unmatched bases: 10. In DNA form, the CDR3 reads TGTGCCAGCCATAGAAGGGGGCCGGGCACCGGGGAGCTGTTTTTT. This sequence encodes CASHRRGPGTGELFF.

The rearrangement joins TRBV4-3 to TRBJ2-5; the match to TRBD2 covers 14 bases. V lost 0 bases to trimming and J lost 4 bases; unmatched junction nucleotides: 13. The CDR3 length is 20 residues. Germline V CDR1 and CDR2: LGHNA, YSLEER. The DNA of the CDR3 is TGCGCCAGCAGCCAAGATTTTTTTGGGACTAGCGGGAGCCGTCGAGAGACCCAGTACTTC. Residues: CASSQDFFGTSGSRRETQYF.

This rearrangement joins TRBV5-1 to TRBJ2-7; 9 bases align to TRBD1. The CDR3 loop spans 15 amino acids. Germline V gene data show CDR1 as SGHRS and CDR2 as YFSETQ. The V and J ends lost 4 bases and 2 bases, in that order; junction bases with no gene match: 7. The CDR3 bases are TGCGCCAGCAGCACCGGAGGGACAGGGCCCTACGAGCAGTACTTC. Its protein is CASSTGGTGPYEQYF.

This chain links TRBV4-3 with TRBJ2-3, with TRBD2 identical over 12 bases. The germline gives CDR1 LGHNA, CDR2 YSLEER. V gave up 0 bases and J gave up 3 bases; unmatched junction bases: 10. The CDR3 loop spans 19 amino acids. CDR3 sequence: CASSQEPPLAGGVTDTQYF. In DNA form, the CDR3 reads TGCGCCAGCAGCCAAGAACCGCCCCTAGCGGGAGGGGTGACAGATACGCAGTATTTT.

This chain uses TRBV29-1 with TRBJ2-7, with 7 positions matching TRBD1. Germline CDR1 reads SQVTM; CDR2 reads ANQGSEA. The CDR3 has 11 amino acids. V lost 7 bases, J lost 6 bases, and 6 bases stayed unmatched. The CDR3 region has the DNA TGCAGCGGGGGGACAGCCTTCGAGCAGTACTTC. It is translated as CSGGTAFEQYF.

V is TRBV2 and J is TRBJ1-5; D gene uncertain. CDR3 size: 12 residues. The V end lost 5 bases, the J end lost 7 bases, and 9 bases lay between the germline ends. CDR1 and CDR2 (germline): SNHLY, FYNNEI. In DNA, the CDR3 is TGTGCCAGCAGTTCTGACGGGCAGCCCCAGCATTTT. Its translation: CASSSDGQPQHF.

The sample holds one count of this clone. The CDR3 DNA follows: TGTGCCAGCAGACCCCCCATGAACACTGAAGCTTTCTTT. Protein: CASRPPMNTEAFF. J is TRBJ1-1 and V is TRBV28; unclear D gene. Germline CDR1 reads MDHEN; CDR2 reads SYDVKM. The CDR3 is made up of 13 amino acids. Trimming pared 6 bases from V and 0 bases from J, leaving 8 bases between.

This rearrangement joins TRBV28 to TRBJ1-5; possibly TRBD1 for D (6 bases). The CDR3 is 15 amino acids. From germline, CDR1 is MDHEN and CDR2 SYDVKM. The V gene lost 2 bases and the J gene lost 6 bases, with 14 bases spanning the gap. CDR3 in DNA: TGTGCCAGCAGTTTAGAGGACAGAAGGACTCAGCCCCAGCATTTT. Residues: CASSLEDRRTQPQHF.

This chain connects TRBV4-2 to TRBJ1-1, with D unresolved. Germline V gives CDR1 LGHNA, CDR2 YNFKEQ. V dropped 5 bases and J dropped 0 bases, with 13 bases sitting between them. CDR3 length: 15 amino acids. The CDR3 loop is CASSSSTVMNTEAFF. For the CDR3, the DNA is TGTGCCAGCAGCTCTTCGACGGTCATGAACACTGAAGCTTTCTTT.

This clone appeared once. CDR3 sequence: CAISESSGVQGAQPQHF. CDR3 nucleotides: TGTGCCATCAGTGAGTCGTCTGGAGTACAGGGGGCCCAGCCCCAGCATTTT. The rearrangement joins TRBV10-3 to TRBJ1-5; 9 bases map to TRBD1. Per the germline V gene, CDR1 is ENHRY and CDR2 is SYGVKD. The trim removed 0 bases at V and 7 bases at J, leaving 10 bases unmatched. The CDR3 is 17 amino acids.

The rearrangement joins TRBV14 to TRBJ1-4, with a weak D call TRBD1 (5 bases). This CDR3 comprises 16 residues. The V end lost 3 bases, the J end lost 0 bases, and 11 bases lay between the germline ends. Germline CDR1 is SGHDN and CDR2 is FVKESK. As DNA, the CDR3 is TGTGCCAGCAGCCACCCGACAGAAGCAACTAATGAAAAACTGTTTTTT. It is translated as CASSHPTEATNEKLFF.

The chain is built from TRBV6-4 and TRBJ2-2, with D unresolved. The CDR3 has 16 residues. The V gene's germline CDR1 is MRHNA and CDR2 SNTAGT. Trimming pared 3 bases from V and 6 bases from J, leaving 17 bases between. The CDR3 sequence: CASSDRTNPSPGELFF. The CDR3 DNA is TGTGCCAGCAGTGATAGGACCAATCCGAGTCCCGGGGAGCTGTTTTTT.

The chain uses TRBV24-1 and TRBJ1-2; 7 nucleotides match TRBD1. The V gene's germline CDR1 is KGHDR and CDR2 SFDVKD. The CDR3 covers 14 residues. The ends lost 1 base at V and 7 bases at J; junction bases unmatched: 5. CDR3: CATSDLRQGIGYTF. DNA for the CDR3: TGTGCCACCAGTGATTTACGACAGGGTATTGGCTACACCTTC.

J is TRBJ1-5 and V is TRBV21-1. TRBV21-1 is noted as a pseudogene. The CDR3 has 15 amino acids. DNA of the CDR3: TGTGCCAGCAGCTCACGACCGGGGGGCAATCAGCCCCAGCATTTT. Protein sequence: CASSSRPGGNQPQHF.

The chain combines TRBV28 with TRBJ1-5; 12 bases align to TRBD1. This CDR3 region has 16 residues. Germline CDR1 and CDR2: MDHEN and SYDVKM. V lost 6 bases, J lost 6 bases, and 9 bases stayed unmatched. CDR3 in amino acids: CASRYGTGGGTQPQHF. The CDR3 DNA reads as TGTGCCAGCAGATACGGGACAGGGGGCGGCACTCAGCCCCAGCATTTT.

The chain links TRBV6-5 to TRBJ2-1, with TRBD1 matching 7 bases. V was clipped by 6 bases and J by 0 bases; unmatched bases: 5. There are 15 residues in the CDR3. The germline V gene has CDR1 MNHEY and CDR2 SVGAGI. CDR3 nucleotides: TGTGCCAGCAGACCGGGACAGAGCTCCTACAATGAGCAGTTCTTC. Its translation: CASRPGQSSYNEQFF.

In nucleotides, the CDR3 is TGTGCCAGCAGCAGCTTGGGTTTAGAGCAGTACTTC. Its translation: CASSSLGLEQYF. The rearrangement links TRBV27 to TRBJ2-7; D not certain. The ends were cut back, 6 bases at V and 7 bases at J, with 13 bases in the middle. CDR1 MNHEY and CDR2 SMNVEV come from the germline V gene (reference sequence). This CDR3 comprises 12 residues.

The J gene is TRBJ2-3, the V gene TRBV5-4; no clear D. This CDR3 has 12 residues. Trimming took 0 bases from V and 5 from J, leaving 4 bases between them. Germline V CDR1 and CDR2: SGHNT, YYREEE (reference sequence). CDR3 coding DNA: TGTGCCAGCAGCTTGGGCATAGATACGCAGTATTTT. Its protein is CASSLGIDTQYF. The complete variable domain, with remaining parts taken from reference TRBV5-4 and TRBJ2-3, reads ETGVTQSPTHLIKTRGQQVTLRCSSQSGHNTVSWYQQALGQGPQFIFQYYREEENGRGNFPPRFSGLQFPNYSSELNVNALELDDSALYLCASSLGIDTQYFGPGTRLTVL.

The V gene is TRBV19, the J gene TRBJ2-1, with 15 bases aligning to TRBD2. CDR3 size: 18 residues. Germline V gene data show CDR1 as LNHDA and CDR2 as SQIVND (reference sequence). V gave up 5 bases and J gave up 2 bases; unmatched junction bases: 7. DNA for the CDR3: TGTGCCAGTAGTTTTGGACTAGCGGGAGGGGGAACCTACAATGAGCAGTTCTTC. Translation gives CASSFGLAGGGTYNEQFF.

The chain combines TRBV6-5 with TRBJ1-2; TRBD1 is a possible D gene (6 bases). CDR1 MNHEY and CDR2 SVGAGI come from the germline V gene. The CDR3 runs to 13 residues. The V end lost 2 bases, the J end lost 2 bases, and 6 bases lay between the germline ends. The DNA of the CDR3 is TGTGCCAGCAGTTACCAGGGGAACTATGGCTACACCTTC. It specifies CASSYQGNYGYTF.

The rearrangement joins TRBV5-4 to TRBJ2-5; possibly TRBD1 or TRBD2 for D (7 bases each). This CDR3 has 16 residues. Trimming removed 4 bases at V and 5 bases at J, with 21 bases between. Germline CDR1 SGHNT, CDR2 YYREEE (reference sequence). CDR3 region: CASSPAGLGGRETQYF. The CDR3 DNA follows: TGTGCCAGCAGCCCGGCAGGACTAGGGGGCCGCGAGACCCAGTACTTC.

V and J are TRBV20-1 and TRBJ1-5, with D unresolved. Per the germline V gene, CDR1 is DFQATT and CDR2 is SNEGSKA (reference sequence). CDR3 length equals 11 residues. V lost 1 base and J lost 10, with 8 bases in between. CDR3: CSARVGEPQHF. In DNA form, the CDR3 reads TGCAGTGCTAGAGTGGGCGAACCCCAGCATTTT.

This chain uses TRBV27 with TRBJ1-2, with D maybe TRBD1 (6 bases). The V gene's germline CDR1 is MNHEY and CDR2 SMNVEV (reference sequence). The CDR3 is 19 residues long. Deletions cut 6 bases from V and 2 bases from J, with 28 bases between. The CDR3: CASSRGPPTRTEQNYGYTF. The CDR3 DNA reads as TGTGCCAGCAGCCGCGGGCCCCCAACCCGGACAGAGCAGAACTATGGCTACACCTTC.